Listed below are T cell receptor beta chains from one sample, sequenced in a study of blood T cells in healthy people across ages. TCRdb passed the 5' RACE reads through MiXCR, listing each CDR3 protein once. The table lists hundreds of thousands of distinct CDR3 sequences, 29% of them singletons. The material sequenced was blood. The receptors originated from an elderly woman in good health. The CDR3 runs from the conserved cysteine through the conserved F or W. D genes are given only for firm matches. Some rows mark clone size as missing; the rest say once, few, many or name a class of expanded clone.

clone size | D gene | J gene | V gene | CDR3 protein | CDR3 DNA
few | TRBD1 | TRBJ2-1 | TRBV28 | CASSTTITGGTGGVRYNEQFF | TGTGCCAGCAGCACCACCATAACCGGAGGGACAGGGGGCGTGCGATACAATGAGCAGTTCTTC
once | TRBD2 | TRBJ2-5 | TRBV7-2 | CASSLGLAGEKTQYF | TGTGCCAGCAGTCTAGGACTAGCAGGGGAAAAGACCCAGTACTTC
NA | TRBD2 | TRBJ2-4 | TRBV24-1 | CATSGGGPESNVQYF | TGTGCCACCAGTGGGGGGGGACCGGAGTCAAACGTTCAGTACTTC
many | NA | TRBJ1-1 | TRBV25-1 | CASSEMGRSTEAFF | TGTGCCAGCAGTGAGATGGGTAGGAGCACTGAAGCTTTCTTT
many | TRBD2 | TRBJ2-1 | TRBV4-1 | CASSPQRGNSEQFF | TGCGCCAGCAGCCCTCAGCGGGGTAACAGTGAGCAGTTCTTC
many | TRBD1 | TRBJ2-5 | TRBV20-1 | CSASRTGTGDQETQYF | TGCAGTGCTAGCCGGACCGGGACAGGGGACCAAGAGACCCAGTACTTC
NA | NA | TRBJ1-1 | TRBV7-9 | CASSLRGRLNTEAFF | TGTGCCAGCTCACTCAGAGGGAGGCTGAACACTGAAGCTTTCTTT
many | NA | TRBJ2-3 | TRBV20-1 | CSEGGGADTQYF | TGCAGTGAAGGGGGGGGAGCAGATACGCAGTATTTT
few | TRBD1 | TRBJ1-6 | TRBV7-2 | CASSKLDRGGGSPLHF | TGTGCCAGCAGCAAATTGGACAGGGGCGGAGGTTCACCCCTCCACTTT
many | NA | TRBJ2-5 | TRBV29-1 | CSVLDSNQETQYF | TGCAGCGTCCTCGACAGCAACCAAGAGACCCAGTACTTC
NA | TRBD1 | TRBJ2-5 | TRBV11-2 | CASGSGTAGESYF | TGTGCCAGCGGATCCGGGACAGCTGGTGAGTCGTACTTC
NA | TRBD1 | TRBJ2-6 | TRBV4-2 | CASSQSDRGTGANVLTF | TGTGCCAGCAGCCAGTCGGACAGGGGGACTGGGGCCAACGTCCTGACTTTC
NA | NA | TRBJ2-7 | TRBV7-3 | CASSLMGGREQYF | TGTGCCAGCAGCTTAATGGGGGGCCGCGAGCAGTACTTC
NA | TRBD1 | TRBJ1-4 | TRBV2 | CTSSGQGGNEKLFF | TGTACCAGCAGCGGGCAGGGGGGTAATGAAAAACTGTTTTTT
many | TRBD1 | TRBJ2-7 | TRBV7-9 | CASSLAVTGDTYEQYF | TGTGCCAGCAGCTTAGCTGTGACAGGGGATACCTACGAGCAGTACTTC
few | NA | TRBJ2-2 | TRBV12-3/TRBV12-4 | CASSLFTQSTGELFF | TGTGCCAGCAGTTTATTTACGCAGAGCACCGGGGAGCTGTTTTTT
NA | NA | TRBJ2-7 | TRBV21-1 | CASNPGQGSRSSYEQYF | TGTGCCAGCAACCCGGGACAGGGATCTAGGAGCTCCTACGAGCAGTACTTC
many | TRBD2 | TRBJ2-1 | TRBV7-2 | CASSPIAGGGYNEQFF | TGTGCCAGCAGCCCCATAGCGGGGGGGGGCTACAATGAGCAGTTCTTC
NA | NA | TRBJ2-7 | TRBV29-1 | CSVGRRSYEQYF | TGCAGCGTTGGCAGACGCTCCTACGAGCAGTACTTC
many | NA | TRBJ2-3 | TRBV29-1 | CSGRRIDTQYF | TGCAGCGGGCGAAGGATAGATACGCAGTATTTT
many | TRBD1 | TRBJ2-3 | TRBV7-2 | CASSLAGTGTDTQYF | TGTGCCAGCAGCTTAGCCGGGACAGGCACAGATACGCAGTATTTT
few | NA | TRBJ1-2 | TRBV20-1 | CSARDYEGIGYGYTF | TGCAGTGCTAGAGATTATGAGGGAATCGGGTATGGCTACACCTTC
many | NA | TRBJ2-6 | TRBV29-1 | CSVVGRGISGANVLTF | TGCAGCGTTGTGGGACGCGGAATCTCTGGGGCCAACGTCCTGACTTTC
few | TRBD1 | TRBJ1-1 | TRBV7-2 | CASSLRSFTGGNTEAFF | TGTGCCAGCAGCTTACGCTCCTTTACAGGGGGGAACACTGAAGCTTTCTTT
NA | NA | TRBJ2-3 | TRBV9 | CASSPGRGLTDTQYF | TGTGCCAGCAGCCCGGGACGGGGCCTAACAGATACGCAGTATTTT
few | NA | TRBJ2-2 | TRBV12-3/TRBV12-4 | CASSFTGSDTGELFF | TGTGCCAGCAGTTTTACAGGGTCAGACACCGGGGAGCTGTTTTTT
many | NA | TRBJ2-5 | TRBV7-2 | CASSLGWPSPRETQYF | TGTGCCAGCAGCTTAGGATGGCCTAGCCCTCGGGAGACCCAGTACTTC
few | NA | TRBJ1-2 | TRBV15 | CATSRVAGRSYGYTF | TGTGCCACCAGCAGAGTTGCAGGGAGGAGCTATGGCTACACCTTC
NA | TRBD1 | TRBJ2-2 | TRBV12-3/TRBV12-4 | CASSLGDSTNTGELFF | TGTGCCAGCAGTTTAGGGGACAGCACGAACACCGGGGAGCTGTTTTTT
once | NA | TRBJ1-2 | TRBV5-1 | CARSLNQNYGYTF | TGCGCCAGAAGCTTAAACCAGAACTATGGCTACACCTTC
few | NA | TRBJ1-4 | TRBV5-1 | CASSLEVGATNEKLFF | TGCGCCAGCAGCTTGGAAGTGGGGGCAACTAATGAAAAACTGTTTTTT
many | TRBD2 | TRBJ2-1 | TRBV25-1 | CASSHAPTSGGYNEQFF | TGTGCCAGCAGTCACGCCCCGACTAGCGGGGGTTACAATGAGCAGTTCTTC
many | TRBD1 | TRBJ1-2 | TRBV12-3/TRBV12-4 | CASSQGALTYGYTF | TGTGCCAGCAGCCAGGGGGCCTTAACCTATGGCTACACCTTC
NA | NA | TRBJ1-2 | TRBV29-1 | CSAFKLSYTF | TGCAGCGCCTTTAAACTGAGCTACACCTTC
NA | NA | TRBJ2-5 | TRBV19 | CASSIGVRSGETQYF | TGTGCCAGTAGTATAGGGGTACGGAGCGGGGAGACCCAGTACTTC
many | TRBD1 | TRBJ2-1 | TRBV3-1 | CASRYGTGSNEQFF | TGTGCCAGCAGGTACGGGACAGGGTCCAATGAGCAGTTCTTC
few | NA | TRBJ1-3 | TRBV15 | CATSRQDSGNTIYF | TGTGCCACCAGCAGACAGGACTCTGGAAACACCATATATTTT
many | NA | TRBJ1-3 | TRBV7-2 | CASSLVRGQLSSGNTIYF | TGTGCCAGCAGCTTAGTCCGGGGACAACTGAGCTCTGGAAACACCATATATTTT
NA | TRBD2 | TRBJ2-1 | TRBV29-1 | CSVPGTNVYNEQFF | TGCAGCGTGCCCGGGACTAACGTCTACAATGAGCAGTTCTTC
few | NA | TRBJ2-3 | TRBV12-3/TRBV12-4 | CASSFKLGPTDTQYF | TGTGCCAGCAGTTTTAAATTGGGGCCCACAGATACGCAGTATTTT
NA | TRBD1 | TRBJ1-1 | TRBV3-1 | CATLGQRDTEAFF | TGTGCCACCTTGGGACAGCGGGACACTGAAGCTTTCTTT
NA | TRBD2 | TRBJ2-5 | TRBV9 | CASSDGTSGSNSYNEQYF | TGTGCCAGCAGTGATGGGACTAGCGGCTCTAACTCCTACAATGAGCAGTACTTC
NA | TRBD1 | TRBJ1-2 | TRBV4-1 | CASSQGTGESWGYTF | TGCGCCAGCAGCCAAGGGACAGGGGAAAGTTGGGGCTACACCTTC
many | TRBD2 | TRBJ2-3 | TRBV5-1 | CASSPVPGLAGGSDTQYF | TGCGCCAGCAGCCCGGTACCGGGACTAGCGGGGGGCTCAGATACGCAGTATTTT
NA | NA | TRBJ1-1 | TRBV15 | CATSRVEAEAFF | TGTGCCACCAGCAGAGTGGAGGCTGAAGCTTTCTTT
many | NA | TRBJ1-2 | TRBV29-1 | CSVSDGNYGYTF | TGCAGCGTTTCCGACGGTAACTATGGCTACACCTTC
many | TRBD1 | TRBJ2-7 | TRBV6-1 | CASSFGVQGSHEQYF | TGTGCCAGTTCCTTCGGGGTACAGGGGTCCCACGAGCAGTACTTC
NA | NA | TRBJ2-1 | TRBV29-1 | CSVELDNEQFF | TGCAGCGTTGAACTTGACAATGAGCAGTTCTTC
few | NA | TRBJ1-4 | TRBV6-5 | CASKRTDSIGVEKLFF | TGTGCCAGCAAAAGGACCGACTCGATCGGGGTTGAAAAACTGTTTTTT